The sample holds a few counts of the clone carrying this T cell receptor (beta chain). CDR1 MNHEY and CDR2 SVGAGI come from the germline V gene. CDR3 length: 13 amino acids. The germline V and J ends were trimmed by 8 bases and 0 bases, with 10 bases remaining between them. The sample originates from a study of blood T cell repertoires in COVID-19. Study background: Spain, Italy and the United States supplied samples that represented acute and convalescent COVID-19. Sample material is recorded as cDNA or gDNA derived from T cells, B-cell-depleted T cells, or PBMCs.

In the original workflow: From reference gene primer amplification, estimates of nucleated cell counts were derived. Profiling relied on immunoSEQ multiplex PCR, and the TCRdb table lists in-frame clones only, not all of them. V, J and clone size are taken as reported in that table, and D and trimming were inferred from the DNA itself. The repertoire has over 350,000 clones, 75% to 90% of them found once; the top ten carry roughly 1.4%. Sequenced sample: peripheral blood. The J gene is TRBJ1-2, the V gene TRBV6-5, with D unresolved. This TCR was recovered from a woman in her thirties with active or convalescent COVID-19. The CDR3 sequence: CASAYEANYGYTF. The CDR3 DNA sequence: TGTGCCAGCGCGTACGAGGCTAACTATGGCTACACCTTC.